The T cell receptor beta chain described here comes from a study of Ad26.COV2.S vaccination and SARS-CoV-2 variants. The protocol was immunoSEQ multiplex PCR, while the TCRdb copy is restricted to in-frame clones and leaves out a portion. This sample has about 680,000 clones, with about 89% found just once. The CDR3 is 13 residues long. Germline V gene lookup returns CDR1 LNHDA and CDR2 SQIVND (reference sequence). V lost 10 bases and J lost 8, with 20 bases in between. The treatment: approximately 18 received Ad26.COV2.S at low or high dose, single or two shots; several received placebo; per-sample allocation not given. Samples analyzed were those drawn on day 63 after the first vaccine or placebo injection. An Ad26 vector carrying the Wuhan-strain SARS-CoV-2 spike served as the vaccine.

This material consisted of peripheral blood, taken in a trial of Ad26.COV2.S vaccine versus placebo. This TCR derives from a person between 18 and 59 years old who received the Ad26.COV2.S COVID-19 vaccine or a placebo. The chain combines TRBV19 with TRBJ1-1, with a weak D call TRBD1 (5 bases). CDR3 amino acids: CATLLRGSGEAFF. Written as DNA, the CDR3 is TGTGCCACCCTCCTACGGGGGAGCGGGGAAGCTTTCTTT.